The rows below give T cell receptor beta chains drawn from one sample of a study of OX40 agonist ivuxolimab in advanced cancers. Sequenced by immunoSEQ multiplex PCR; TCRdb stores in-frame clones only, minus some. The table records about 55,000 clones, 80% of them present only once. The source was CD4+ or CD8+ T cells sorted from blood, collected in a trial of the OX40 agonist ivuxolimab. The source is an adult with an advanced solid tumor such as melanoma, head and neck, liver or kidney cancer. The CDR3 runs from the conserved cysteine through the conserved F or W. The D gene is left open where the match is weak. Only some rows state a clone size, as once, few, many or a class for expanded clones.

cdr3_nt,cdr3_aa,j_call,d_call,v_call,clone_size
TGTGCCAGCAGCTTCGCTAGTACGGGAGGCGAGCAGTACTTC,CASSFASTGGEQYF,TRBJ2-7,TRBD2,TRBV7-2,few
TGCGCCAGCAGTCAATCGCAGGCCGGGACTAGCGGGAACTACGAGCAGTACTTC,CASSQSQAGTSGNYEQYF,TRBJ2-7,TRBD2,TRBV23-1,NA
TGTGCCAGCAGTCAGTCCCGGGTGGGAGAAAAACTGTTTTTT,CASSQSRVGEKLFF,TRBJ1-4,NA,TRBV11-2,NA
TGTGCCAGTAGTATGCGGGGGAATCAGCCCCAGCATTTT,CASSMRGNQPQHF,TRBJ1-5,NA,TRBV19,NA
TGTGCCAGCAGCTTAGGGACTAGCATGCAGTACGAGCAGTACTTC,CASSLGTSMQYEQYF,TRBJ2-7,TRBD2,TRBV7-2,once
TGTGCCAGCAGCTTAGTCCCTATCGGCTCTGGGGCCAACGTCCTGACTTTC,CASSLVPIGSGANVLTF,TRBJ2-6,NA,TRBV7-3,NA
TGTGCCAGTAAGAGTAGCGGGGGACCTAGCACAGATACGCAGTATTTT,CASKSSGGPSTDTQYF,TRBJ2-3,TRBD2,TRBV19,NA
TGTGCCAGCAGCGTGCGGGGGAGGGGAGAGACCCAGTACTTC,CASSVRGRGETQYF,TRBJ2-5,TRBD2,TRBV9,NA
TGTGCCAGCAGTTACCTCACAGGGAACACTGAAGCTTTCTTT,CASSYLTGNTEAFF,TRBJ1-1,NA,TRBV6-5,NA
TGTGTCAGCAGGTTGTTACTCTCCTTCAATCAGCCCCAGCATTTT,CVSRLLLSFNQPQHF,TRBJ1-5,NA,TRBV28,NA
TGCAGTGCTCCCGGGACAGGGAAAGCTTTCTTT,CSAPGTGKAFF,TRBJ1-1,TRBD1,TRBV20-1,NA
TGTGCCACCGAAGGCCCTATTAGGGAAAAACTGTTTTTT,CATEGPIREKLFF,TRBJ1-4,NA,TRBV25-1,NA
TGTGCCTGGAGTGTTGGGGGCAGACGTACTGAAGCTTTCTTT,CAWSVGGRRTEAFF,TRBJ1-1,NA,TRBV30,NA
TGCAGTGCTAAGACTAGGGAGACCCAGTACTTC,CSAKTRETQYF,TRBJ2-5,NA,TRBV20-1,NA
TGTGCCAGCAGCCTAGGATTACTCGGGGAGACCCAGTACTTC,CASSLGLLGETQYF,TRBJ2-5,NA,TRBV4-2,NA
TGTGCCAGCAGTGATAACGGCGGGAGGGCCGGAGAGCAGTACTTC,CASSDNGGRAGEQYF,TRBJ2-7,TRBD2,TRBV2,once
TGTGCCAGTAGTACTCAGGGGGCGAACTATGGCTACACCTTC,CASSTQGANYGYTF,TRBJ1-2,TRBD1,TRBV19,NA
TGCGCCAGCAGTCAATCAGGCAGGAGCTCACCCCTCCACTTT,CASSQSGRSSPLHF,TRBJ1-6,NA,TRBV23-1,NA
TGTGCCAGCAGCTTGGCAGGGGCAGACTCCAAAGCTTTCTTT,CASSLAGADSKAFF,TRBJ1-1,NA,TRBV5-4,NA
TGTGCCAGCAGTGAAGTCTTTTCGACATATTCCGCCGCTTTCTTT,CASSEVFSTYSAAFF,TRBJ1-1,NA,TRBV6-1,NA
TGCGCCAGCAGCCTCCAGACTAGCGGGGGGAACAATGAGCAGTTCTTC,CASSLQTSGGNNEQFF,TRBJ2-1,TRBD2,TRBV5-1,NA
TGCGCCAGCAGCTTGGCAGGGTCGAGCGCGCAGTTCTTC,CASSLAGSSAQFF,TRBJ2-1,NA,TRBV5-1,NA
TGTGCCAGCAGCCACCGGTTGTCACCCCTCCACTTT,CASSHRLSPLHF,TRBJ1-6,NA,TRBV5-8,NA
TGTGCCAGCACCTTACAGGGGAACTATGGCTACACCTTC,CASTLQGNYGYTF,TRBJ1-2,TRBD1,TRBV28,NA
TGCGCCAGCAGTTTCCCCGCCGGGACAGGGAACAATGAGCAGTTCTTC,CASSFPAGTGNNEQFF,TRBJ2-1,TRBD1,TRBV5-1,NA
TGTGCCAGCAGTTACCAAGGGGGTGGCTACACCTTC,CASSYQGGGYTF,TRBJ1-2,NA,TRBV6-5,NA
TGTGCCTTAGCGGGGACCCGAGGGGAGACTGGCTACACCTTC,CALAGTRGETGYTF,TRBJ1-2,NA,TRBV30,NA
TGTGCCAGCAGTCCACAGGGGGTAGGCTACGAGCAGTACTTC,CASSPQGVGYEQYF,TRBJ2-7,TRBD1,TRBV2,NA
TGTGCCAGCAGCCGACAGGGACTAAAAAACATTCAGTACTTC,CASSRQGLKNIQYF,TRBJ2-4,NA,TRBV7-2,NA
TGTGCCAGTAATCCTGCCCCCATACAGGGGTTCCTTAGCAATCAGCCCCAGCATTTT,CASNPAPIQGFLSNQPQHF,TRBJ1-5,TRBD1,TRBV19,NA
TGTGCCAGCAGTTTAGTCGGGAATGAAAAACTGTTTTTT,CASSLVGNEKLFF,TRBJ1-4,NA,TRBV28,NA
TGTGCCAGTAGTACGGGACAGCCTCCCTACGAGCAGTACTTC,CASSTGQPPYEQYF,TRBJ2-7,TRBD1,TRBV19,NA
TGTGCCAGCTGTGACAGGGGGCGGACTGAAGCTTTCTTT,CASCDRGRTEAFF,TRBJ1-1,TRBD1,TRBV6-1,NA
TGTGCCAGCAGTTTTCGGGTACTCAATTCACCCCTCCACTTT,CASSFRVLNSPLHF,TRBJ1-6,NA,TRBV27,once
TGTGCCAGCAGTGACGAGTGGGACAGTAGCACAGATACGCAGTATTTT,CASSDEWDSSTDTQYF,TRBJ2-3,TRBD1,TRBV6-4,NA
TGTGCCAGCAGTTATCGGGGGCAGAGGGATTCACCCCTCCACTTT,CASSYRGQRDSPLHF,TRBJ1-6,NA,TRBV6-6,NA
TGTGCCAGCAGTTTAAGTGGCATTCGGGCCGGGGAGCTGTTTTTT,CASSLSGIRAGELFF,TRBJ2-2,NA,TRBV28,NA
TGTGCCAGTAGTATTACTCGGCAGGGGAACTATGGCTACACCTTC,CASSITRQGNYGYTF,TRBJ1-2,NA,TRBV19,NA
TGCGCCAGCAGCCGCTGGGGGGACAGCTCCTACGAGCAGTACTTC,CASSRWGDSSYEQYF,TRBJ2-7,NA,TRBV5-1,NA
TGTGCCAGCAGCTCGCCGGGACAGGGTACCTACGAGCAGTACTTC,CASSSPGQGTYEQYF,TRBJ2-7,TRBD1,TRBV5-4,NA
TGTGCCAGCAGTGCCCAGGGACTAGCGGCCAAACTTAAAAACATTCAGTACTTC,CASSAQGLAAKLKNIQYF,TRBJ2-4,TRBD2,TRBV2,NA
TGTGCCAGTAGTCCCCTCTGGGGGGCTGGGGCCAACGTCCTGACTTTC,CASSPLWGAGANVLTF,TRBJ2-6,NA,TRBV19,NA
TGTGCCAGCAGCTTAACTAGTGCCCTTTCGAATGAGCAGTTCTTC,CASSLTSALSNEQFF,TRBJ2-1,NA,TRBV7-3,NA
TGCGCCAGCAGCTTGTACGGGAAAAACTCTGGAAACACCATATATTTT,CASSLYGKNSGNTIYF,TRBJ1-3,NA,TRBV5-1,NA
TGTGCCAGCAGCCGACCGGGACAGCTTAGCACAGATACGCAGTATTTT,CASSRPGQLSTDTQYF,TRBJ2-3,TRBD1,TRBV2,NA
TGTGCCAGCAGCGTATTTAGCAGACCGTACACAGATACGCAGTATTTT,CASSVFSRPYTDTQYF,TRBJ2-3,NA,TRBV9,NA
TGCGCCAGCGGGGAGGGCGTTGTGAACACTGAAGCTTTCTTT,CASGEGVVNTEAFF,TRBJ1-1,NA,TRBV5-1,few